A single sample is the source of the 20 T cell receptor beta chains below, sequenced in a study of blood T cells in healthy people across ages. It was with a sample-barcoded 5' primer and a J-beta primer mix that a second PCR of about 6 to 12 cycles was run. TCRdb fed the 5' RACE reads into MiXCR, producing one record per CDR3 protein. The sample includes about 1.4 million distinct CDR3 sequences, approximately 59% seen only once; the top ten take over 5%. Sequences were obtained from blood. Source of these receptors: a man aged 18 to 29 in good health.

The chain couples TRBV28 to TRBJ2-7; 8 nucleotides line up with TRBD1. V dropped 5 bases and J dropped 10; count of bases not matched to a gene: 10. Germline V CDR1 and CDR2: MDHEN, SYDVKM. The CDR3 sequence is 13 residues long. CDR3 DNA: TGTGCCAGCAGTCTTATTGGGGACAGGCCCCAGTACTTC. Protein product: CASSLIGDRPQYF.

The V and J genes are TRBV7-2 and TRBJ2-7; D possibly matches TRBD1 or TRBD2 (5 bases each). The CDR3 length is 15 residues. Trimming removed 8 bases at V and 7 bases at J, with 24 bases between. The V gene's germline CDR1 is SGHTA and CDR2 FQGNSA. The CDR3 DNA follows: TGTGCCAGCGGACTTAGGGGTAGAAGCCCCAGGGAGCAGTACTTC. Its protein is CASGLRGRSPREQYF.

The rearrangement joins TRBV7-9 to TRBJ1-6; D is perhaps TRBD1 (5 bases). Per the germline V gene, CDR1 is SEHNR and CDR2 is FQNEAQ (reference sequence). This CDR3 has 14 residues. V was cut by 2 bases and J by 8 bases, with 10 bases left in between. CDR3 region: CASSLQGVDSPLHF. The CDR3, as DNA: TGTGCCAGCAGCTTACAGGGAGTAGATTCACCCCTCCACTTT.

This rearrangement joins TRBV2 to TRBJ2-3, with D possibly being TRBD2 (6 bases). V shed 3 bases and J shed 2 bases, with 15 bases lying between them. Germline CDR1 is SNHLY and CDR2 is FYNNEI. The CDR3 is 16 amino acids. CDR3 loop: CASSELAPHNTDTQYF. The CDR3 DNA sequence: TGTGCCAGCAGTGAGCTAGCGCCTCATAACACAGATACGCAGTATTTT.

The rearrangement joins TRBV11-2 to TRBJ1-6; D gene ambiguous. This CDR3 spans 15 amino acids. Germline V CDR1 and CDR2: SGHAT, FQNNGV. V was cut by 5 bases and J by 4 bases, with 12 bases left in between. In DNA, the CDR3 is TGTGCCAGCAGCCCTTCGGGCGTTTATAATTCACCCCTCCACTTT. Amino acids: CASSPSGVYNSPLHF.

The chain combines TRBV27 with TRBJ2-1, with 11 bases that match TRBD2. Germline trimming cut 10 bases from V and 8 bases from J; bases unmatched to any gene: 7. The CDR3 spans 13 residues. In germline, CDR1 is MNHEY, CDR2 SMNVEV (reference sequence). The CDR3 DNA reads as TGTGCCATCTCGACTAGCGGGGTGGATGAGCAGTTCTTC. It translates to CAISTSGVDEQFF.

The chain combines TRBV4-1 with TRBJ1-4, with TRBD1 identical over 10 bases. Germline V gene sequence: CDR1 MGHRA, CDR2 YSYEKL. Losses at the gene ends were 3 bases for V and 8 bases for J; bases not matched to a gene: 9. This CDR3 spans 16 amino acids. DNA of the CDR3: TGCGCCAGCAGCCAGGGGACAGGGGCCTTTGGGGAAAAACTGTTTTTT. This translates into CASSQGTGAFGEKLFF.

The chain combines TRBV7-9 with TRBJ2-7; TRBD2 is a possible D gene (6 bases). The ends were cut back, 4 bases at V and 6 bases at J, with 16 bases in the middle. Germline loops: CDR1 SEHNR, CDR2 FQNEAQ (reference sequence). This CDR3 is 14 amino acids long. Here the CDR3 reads CASSSIGGTGEQYF. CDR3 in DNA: TGTGCCAGCAGCTCAATCGGAGGGACCGGCGAGCAGTACTTC.

In DNA, the CDR3 is TGTGCCATCAGGAGTGGAGTACTTAGCGAGCAGTACTTC. This codes for CAIRSGVLSEQYF. This chain joins TRBV10-3 and TRBJ2-5; D is ambiguous. The end of the DNA aligns better with TRBJ2-7, so the J call may be wrong. The CDR3 runs 13 residues. Germline lookup yields CDR1 ENHRY and CDR2 SYGVKD.

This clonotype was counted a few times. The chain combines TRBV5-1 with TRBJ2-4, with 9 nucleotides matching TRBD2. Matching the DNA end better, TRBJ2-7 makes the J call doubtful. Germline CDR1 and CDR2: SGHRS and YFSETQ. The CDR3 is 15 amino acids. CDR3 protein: CASSLASSGIYEQYF. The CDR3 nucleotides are TGCGCCAGCAGCTTGGCCTCTAGCGGGATCTACGAGCAGTACTTC.

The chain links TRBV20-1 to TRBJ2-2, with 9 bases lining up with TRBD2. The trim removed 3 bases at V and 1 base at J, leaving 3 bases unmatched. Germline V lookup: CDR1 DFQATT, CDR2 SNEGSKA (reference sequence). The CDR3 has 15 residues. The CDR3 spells CSARRLAVNTGELFF. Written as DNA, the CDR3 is TGCAGTGCTAGGCGACTAGCGGTGAACACCGGGGAGCTGTTTTTT.

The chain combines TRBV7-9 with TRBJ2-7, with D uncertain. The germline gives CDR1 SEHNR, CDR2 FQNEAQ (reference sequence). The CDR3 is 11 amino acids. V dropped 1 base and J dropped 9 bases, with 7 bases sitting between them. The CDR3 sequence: CASSLGDSQYF. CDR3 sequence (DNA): TGTGCCAGCAGCTTAGGAGATTCGCAGTACTTC.

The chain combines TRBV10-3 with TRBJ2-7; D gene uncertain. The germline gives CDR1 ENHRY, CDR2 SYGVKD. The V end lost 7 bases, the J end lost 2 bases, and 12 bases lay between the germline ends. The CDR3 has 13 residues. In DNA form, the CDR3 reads TGTGCCATCACTTCCCCAGGAACCTACGAGCAGTACTTC. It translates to CAITSPGTYEQYF.

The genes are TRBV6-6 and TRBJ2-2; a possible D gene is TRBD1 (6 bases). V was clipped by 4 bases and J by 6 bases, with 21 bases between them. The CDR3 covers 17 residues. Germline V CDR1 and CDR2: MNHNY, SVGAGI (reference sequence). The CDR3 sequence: CASSSTGQSQKPGELFF. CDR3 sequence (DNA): TGTGCCAGCAGTTCGACAGGACAAAGCCAAAAACCCGGGGAGCTGTTTTTT.

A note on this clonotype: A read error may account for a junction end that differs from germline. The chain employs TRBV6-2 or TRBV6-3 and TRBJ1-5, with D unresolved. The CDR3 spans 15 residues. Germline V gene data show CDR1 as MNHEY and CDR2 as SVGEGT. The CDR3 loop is CATSYTPIGNGPQHF. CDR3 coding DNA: TGTGCCACCAGTTACACTCCTATCGGCAATGGGCCCCAGCATTTT.

CDR3 in amino acids: CASSNTNRATEAFF. The CDR3 DNA reads as TGTGCCAGCAGCAATACCAACAGGGCCACTGAAGCTTTCTTT. The J gene is TRBJ1-1, the V gene TRBV6-2 or TRBV6-3; D may be TRBD1 (6 bases). The germline V gene has CDR1 MNHEY and CDR2 SVGEGT. The CDR3 covers 14 residues. V shed 6 bases and J shed 4 bases, with 15 bases lying between them.

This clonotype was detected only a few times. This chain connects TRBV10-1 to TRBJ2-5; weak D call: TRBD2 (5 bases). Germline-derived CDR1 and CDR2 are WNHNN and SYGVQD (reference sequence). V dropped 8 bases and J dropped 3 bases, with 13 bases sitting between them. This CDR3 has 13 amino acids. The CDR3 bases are TGCGCCAGCGCCCGCGAGAGGGAAGAGACCCAGTACTTC. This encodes CASAREREETQYF.

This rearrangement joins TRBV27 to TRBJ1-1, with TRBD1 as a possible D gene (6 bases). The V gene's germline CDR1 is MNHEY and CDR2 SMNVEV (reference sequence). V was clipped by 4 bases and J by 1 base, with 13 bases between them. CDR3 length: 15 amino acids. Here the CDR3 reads CASSSTGKRNTEAFF. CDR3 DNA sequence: TGTGCCAGCAGTTCAACAGGGAAGAGGAACACTGAAGCTTTCTTT.

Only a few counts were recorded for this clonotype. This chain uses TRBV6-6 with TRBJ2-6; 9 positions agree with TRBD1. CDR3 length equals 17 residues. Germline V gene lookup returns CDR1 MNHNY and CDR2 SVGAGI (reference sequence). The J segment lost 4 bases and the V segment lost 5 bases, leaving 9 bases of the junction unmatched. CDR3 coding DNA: TGTGCCAGCAGTCTACAGGGGGCGCGTGAAGGGGCCAACGTCCTGACTTTC. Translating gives CASSLQGAREGANVLTF.

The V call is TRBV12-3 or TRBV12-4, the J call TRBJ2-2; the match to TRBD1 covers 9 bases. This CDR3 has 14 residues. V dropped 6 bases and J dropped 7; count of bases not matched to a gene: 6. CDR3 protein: CASRTTGGHGELFF. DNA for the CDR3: TGTGCCAGCAGAACAACAGGGGGCCACGGGGAGCTGTTTTTT.